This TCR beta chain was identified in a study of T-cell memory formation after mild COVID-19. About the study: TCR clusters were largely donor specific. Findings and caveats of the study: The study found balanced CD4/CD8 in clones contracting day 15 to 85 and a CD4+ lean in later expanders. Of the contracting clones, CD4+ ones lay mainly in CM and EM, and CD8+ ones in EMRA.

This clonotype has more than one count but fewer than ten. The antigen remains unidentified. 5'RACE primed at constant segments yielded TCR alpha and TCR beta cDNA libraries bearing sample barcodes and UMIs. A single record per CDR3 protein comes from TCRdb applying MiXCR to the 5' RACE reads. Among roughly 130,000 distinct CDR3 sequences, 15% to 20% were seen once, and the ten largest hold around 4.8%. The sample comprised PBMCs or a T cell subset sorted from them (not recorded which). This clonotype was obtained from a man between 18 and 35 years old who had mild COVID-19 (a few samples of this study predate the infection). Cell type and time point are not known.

CDR3 nucleotide sequence: TGTGCCATCAGCAGAGATATAGGAACTCAGACCCAGTACTTC. Its protein is CAISRDIGTQTQYF. The genes are TRBV10-3 and TRBJ2-5, with D unresolved. This CDR3 spans 14 amino acids. Germline assignment: CDR1 ENHRY and CDR2 SYGVKD. Between the trimmed V and J ends, which lost 6 bases and 6 bases, there was a span of 17 bases.